This note documents a single T cell receptor beta chain sequence. Its antigen is not known. This sample stems from a study of cytomegalovirus exposure and HLA in healthy donors. Broader study findings: Productive rates of about 87% or about 30% were seen for most TCR beta V segments in an earlier analysis.

Primers for the PCR totalled 60 Vbeta and 13 Jbeta. Assay: immunoSEQ multiplex PCR; the TCRdb copy retains only in-frame clones and omits some. This table holds about 210,000 clones, approximately 83% found once. V was trimmed by 7 bases and J by 2 bases, leaving 9 bases between them. The germline V gene encodes CDR1 SNHLY and CDR2 FYNNEI. There are 13 residues in the CDR3. The receptor was isolated from a woman between 50 and 59 years old in good health and CMV-seropositive. Sequencing used PBMCs. The chain uses TRBV2 and TRBJ2-1; a weak D match, TRBD2 (5 bases). CDR3 nucleotides: TGTGCCAGCATTTTCGGGACCTACAATGAGCAGTTCTTC. Its protein product is CASIFGTYNEQFF.